These T cell receptor beta chains were read from a single sample in a study of response to subunit inactivated influenza vaccine. One entry per CDR3 protein results from TCRdb running MiXCR on the RT-PCR reads. The sample has hundreds of thousands of distinct CDR3 sequences; approximately 7.6% are singletons. Sequencing was performed on PBMCs from blood, taken roughly 24 months after vaccination. The source is a man aged 50 to 69 who received an inactivated influenza vaccine. CDR3s include the opening cysteine and the closing phenylalanine or tryptophan. The order of the fields is V gene, D gene, clone size, J gene, CDR3 DNA, CDR3 protein. A D gene is named only where the DNA matches it firmly. Size is omitted from some rows. Given values are once, few, many or a class for expanded clones.

TRBV29-1	TRBD1	-	TRBJ1-2	TGCAGCGTCCCCCCCGGTCGGGACAGCCCCATGAATGGCTACACCTTC	CSVPPGRDSPMNGYTF
TRBV4-3	TRBD1	few	TRBJ1-5	TGCGCCAGCAGTGTGGACAGGGGTCTAAGACAGCCCCAGCATTTT	CASSVDRGLRQPQHF
TRBV20-1	-	-	TRBJ2-1	TGCAGTGCTAGGGGTCAAGAGTACAATGAGCAGTTCTTC	CSARGQEYNEQFF
TRBV7-9	-	few	TRBJ2-1	TGTGCCAGCAACTACCCAGAGTTATCAGGACGCCATGAGCAGTTCTTC	CASNYPELSGRHEQFF
TRBV9	-	many	TRBJ2-1	TGTGCCAGCACCGTGGGGGTCGGGGCCTACAATGAGCAGTTCTTC	CASTVGVGAYNEQFF
TRBV12-3/TRBV12-4	-	-	TRBJ2-2	TGTGCCAGCAGTTTCCTGCAGGGGCTGGGCACCGGGGAGCTGTTTTTT	CASSFLQGLGTGELFF
TRBV2	TRBD1	many	TRBJ1-6	TGTGCCAGCAGTGAAGCTCCCGGGACAGGAACCAGATTCTCCTATAATTCACCCCTCCACTTT	CASSEAPGTGTRFSYNSPLHF
TRBV20-1	TRBD1	few	TRBJ1-5	TGCAGTGCTAGTCAGGCAGGGGGCCCGAGCAATCAGCCCCAGCATTTT	CSASQAGGPSNQPQHF
TRBV20-1	-	few	TRBJ2-1	TGCAGTGCTAGAGATTCCCGAAGCTACAATGAGCAGTTCTTC	CSARDSRSYNEQFF
TRBV5-1	TRBD1	-	TRBJ2-5	TGCGCCAGCAGCACCGGATACACAGGGGGAGAGACCCAGTACTTC	CASSTGYTGGETQYF
TRBV20-1	-	few	TRBJ2-7	TGCAGTGCTAGCTCCCCCGACCGGTACGAGCAGTACTTC	CSASSPDRYEQYF
TRBV29-1	TRBD2	-	TRBJ2-1	TGCAGCGTTGAAAGGGGACTAGAATCCTACAATGAGCAGTTCTTC	CSVERGLESYNEQFF
TRBV3-1	-	-	TRBJ1-2	TGTGCCAGCAGCCAACCAGGGCCCGGCGGCTACACCTTC	CASSQPGPGGYTF
TRBV20-1	TRBD1	-	TRBJ1-5	TGCAGTGCTAGAGAAAGACAGGGCAGGGGCCAGCCCCAGCATTTT	CSARERQGRGQPQHF
TRBV7-2	TRBD2	many	TRBJ2-1	TGTGCCAGCAGCTTAAGCGGGGGCCCCAATGAGCAGTTCTTC	CASSLSGGPNEQFF
TRBV21-1	-	many	TRBJ2-1	TGTGCCAGCAGCGCCCAGAAGACTAGCGGAAGCTCCTACAATGAGCAGTTCTTC	CASSAQKTSGSSYNEQFF
TRBV10-3	TRBD1	-	TRBJ1-2	TGTGCCATCAGTTCGGACAGGGGAGACTATGGCTACACCTTC	CAISSDRGDYGYTF
TRBV12-3/TRBV12-4	-	few	TRBJ1-4	TGTGCCAGCAGTTTCGTACAGGGAAAGGAAAAACTGTTTTTT	CASSFVQGKEKLFF
TRBV7-2	-	many	TRBJ2-5	TGTGCCAGCAGCTTAGTTCGGGGGCCGCAAGAGACCCAGTACTTC	CASSLVRGPQETQYF
TRBV12-3/TRBV12-4	-	few	TRBJ1-2	TGTGCCAGCAGTTTAGGGGAAGCGCGCTATGGCTACACCTTC	CASSLGEARYGYTF
TRBV5-6	TRBD1	many	TRBJ1-5	TGTGCCAGCAGCCTCGGGACAGGGGTTAAGCCCCAGCATTTT	CASSLGTGVKPQHF
TRBV20-1	-	few	TRBJ2-7	TGCAGTGCTGAGGACAACCTGAGCTCCTACGAGCAGTACTTC	CSAEDNLSSYEQYF
TRBV10-3	TRBD1	few	TRBJ2-2	TGTGCCATCAGTGCCTCAGTGGGGCAGGGGGCAACGGACACCGGGGAGCTGTTTTTT	CAISASVGQGATDTGELFF
TRBV5-1	-	many	TRBJ2-1	TGCGCCAGCAGCTTGCAGTCCCTAGGGTACAATGAGCAGTTCTTC	CASSLQSLGYNEQFF
TRBV7-2	TRBD1	many	TRBJ1-2	TGTGCCAGCAGCCGCCGGGACAGGGGAAACTATGGCTACACCTTC	CASSRRDRGNYGYTF
TRBV20-1	TRBD1	many	TRBJ2-5	TGCAGTGCTAGAGATTGGACAGGGAAAGAGACCCAGTACTTC	CSARDWTGKETQYF
TRBV20-1	-	-	TRBJ2-1	TGCAGTGCTCACAGGGAGGAGCAGTTCTTC	CSAHREEQFF
TRBV18	TRBD1	-	TRBJ1-6	TGTGCCAGCTCAACCCTCGACAGGGCGTACAATTCACCCCTCCACTTT	CASSTLDRAYNSPLHF
TRBV4-1	-	-	TRBJ2-3	TGCGCCAGCAGCCAAGATTCGGGTAGGGCAGATACGCAGTATTTT	CASSQDSGRADTQYF
TRBV4-2	-	many	TRBJ2-3	TGTGCCAGCAGCCAAGTTAGCACTAGCACAGATACGCAGTATTTT	CASSQVSTSTDTQYF
TRBV6-1	-	-	TRBJ1-1	TGTGCCAGCAGTGATCCGGGCTGGGGCACTGAAGCTTTCTTT	CASSDPGWGTEAFF
TRBV14	-	-	TRBJ1-5	TGTGCCAGCAGCCAAGAAAGGGGACTGCCCCAGCATTTT	CASSQERGLPQHF
TRBV18	TRBD1	-	TRBJ1-5	TGTGCCAGCTCACCCCAGGGGGGGCGCGGTCAGCCCCAGCATTTT	CASSPQGGRGQPQHF
TRBV7-6	-	-	TRBJ2-1	TGTGCCAGCAGCCCATGGACCGCGCAGGATGAGCAGTTCTTC	CASSPWTAQDEQFF
TRBV9	TRBD1	many	TRBJ1-1	TGTGCCAGCAGCGTTGGTACCGGGACAGCTGAAGCTTTCTTT	CASSVGTGTAEAFF
TRBV6-2/TRBV6-3	-	few	TRBJ2-7	TGTGCCAGCAGTTGGAAGGGGAAGCCCTACGAGCAGTACTTC	CASSWKGKPYEQYF
TRBV29-1	TRBD2	few	TRBJ2-3	TGCAGCATGGGACTAGCGGGAGATACGCAGTATTTT	CSMGLAGDTQYF
TRBV5-5	-	few	TRBJ2-5	TGTGCCAGCAGCTGGGGGGTGAATCGACAAGAGACCCAGTACTTC	CASSWGVNRQETQYF
TRBV11-2	-	many	TRBJ2-5	TGTGCCAGCAGCTTATCCCCACAAGAGACCCAGTACTTC	CASSLSPQETQYF
TRBV5-1	-	many	TRBJ2-3	TGCGCCAGCAGCCGACGGAGCGGCACAGATACGCAGTATTTT	CASSRRSGTDTQYF
TRBV20-1	-	many	TRBJ2-1	TGCAGTGCTAGAGATCGACGAAGCTTAGGAGCGTACAATGAGCAGTTCTTC	CSARDRRSLGAYNEQFF
TRBV18	-	-	TRBJ2-2	TGTGCCAGCTCACCGTCGACTCAAGGGGAGCTGTTTTTT	CASSPSTQGELFF
TRBV24-1	-	many	TRBJ2-7	-	CATTSAAVHFYEQYF
TRBV20-1	TRBD2	few	TRBJ2-1	TGCAGTGCTCACCACTCTAGCGGGGGGGCTTTAGAGCAGTTCTTC	CSAHHSSGGALEQFF
TRBV29-1	TRBD2	many	TRBJ2-1	TGCAGCTGCCTGCGGGAGGGCCCCGGTGAGCAGTTCTTC	CSCLREGPGEQFF
TRBV20-1	-	few	TRBJ2-1	TGCAGTGCCCCTGGGGGGGCCCTTAAATACAATGAGCAGTTCTTC	CSAPGGALKYNEQFF
TRBV12-3/TRBV12-4	-	-	TRBJ2-3	TGTGCCAGCAATGGGGGTAGCACAGATACGCAGTATTTT	CASNGGSTDTQYF
TRBV4-2	TRBD2	many	TRBJ2-2	TGTGCCAGCAGCTATAGCGGGGGGAACACCGGGGAGCTGTTTTTT	CASSYSGGNTGELFF
TRBV12-3/TRBV12-4	-	many	TRBJ2-5	TGTGCCAGCAACAGGGCACCACAAGAGACCCAGTACTTC	CASNRAPQETQYF
TRBV27	TRBD1	few	TRBJ2-3	TGTGCCAGCAGTTTATTGGGGGACAGGGGGCCCGATACGCAGTATTTT	CASSLLGDRGPDTQYF
TRBV24-1	TRBD1	few	TRBJ2-3	TGTGCCACCAGTGATGCGACAGGGGGCACAGATACGCAGTATTTT	CATSDATGGTDTQYF
TRBV5-1	-	few	TRBJ1-1	TGCGCCAGCTCCCCCTGTGACAGCCATCAAAATGAAGCTTCCTTT	CASSPCDSHQNEASF
TRBV5-6	-	many	TRBJ2-1	TGTGCCAGCAGCTTCGACTCCTACAATGAGCAGTTCTTC	CASSFDSYNEQFF
TRBV5-5	TRBD1	-	TRBJ1-1	TGTGCCAGCAGCTTGACGGGACAGGGGATGAACACTGAAGCTTTCTTT	CASSLTGQGMNTEAFF
TRBV10-3	-	few	TRBJ1-5	TGTGCCTCCACCCCGGGACCAGGGGATCAGCCCCAGCATTTT	CASTPGPGDQPQHF
TRBV5-1	-	few	TRBJ2-2	TGCGCCAGCAGCTTGGGTCCAGGGCAAAACACCGGGGAGCTGTTTTTT	CASSLGPGQNTGELFF
TRBV6-1	-	many	TRBJ1-1	TGTGCCAGCAAAAAGCCGGGCCCGGTTACTGAAGCTTTCTTT	CASKKPGPVTEAFF
TRBV27	-	many	TRBJ2-5	TGTGCCAGCAAGAGGAGCCAGATTCAAGAGACCCAGTACTTC	CASKRSQIQETQYF
TRBV5-1	TRBD1	few	TRBJ1-1	TGCGCCAGCAGCTCTGGGGCGGCAGGGGGCCTACTGAACACTGAAGCTTTCTTT	CASSSGAAGGLLNTEAFF
TRBV6-5	TRBD2	few	TRBJ2-5	TGTGCCAGCAGTTACCGTGGTAGCGGGGGGTTCGAAGAGACCCAGTACTTC	CASSYRGSGGFEETQYF